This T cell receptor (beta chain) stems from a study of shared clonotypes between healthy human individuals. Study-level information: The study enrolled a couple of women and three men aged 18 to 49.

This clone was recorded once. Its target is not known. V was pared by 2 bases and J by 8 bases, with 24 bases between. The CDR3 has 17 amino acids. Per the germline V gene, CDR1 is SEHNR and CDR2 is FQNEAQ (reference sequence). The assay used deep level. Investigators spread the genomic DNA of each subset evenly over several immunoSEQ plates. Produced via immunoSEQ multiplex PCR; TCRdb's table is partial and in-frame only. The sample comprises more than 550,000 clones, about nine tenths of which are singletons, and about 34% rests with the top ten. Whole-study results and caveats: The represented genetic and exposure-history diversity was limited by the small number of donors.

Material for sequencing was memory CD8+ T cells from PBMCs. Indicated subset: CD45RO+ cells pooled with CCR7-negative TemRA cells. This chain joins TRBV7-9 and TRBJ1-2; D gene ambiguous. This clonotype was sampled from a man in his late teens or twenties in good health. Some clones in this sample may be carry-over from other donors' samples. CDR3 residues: CASSLTYLHSTARGYTF. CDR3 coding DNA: TGTGCCAGCAGCTTAACGTATCTCCACTCCACCGCGAGGGGCTACACCTTC.